Listed below are T cell receptor beta chains from one sample, sequenced in a study of shared clonotypes between healthy human individuals. Sequenced by immunoSEQ multiplex PCR; TCRdb stores in-frame clones only, minus some. In the table there are more than 2 million clones, 85% to 95% of which are singletons. The sequenced sample was naive CD8+ T cells from PBMCs. These receptors all come from a man between 18 and 29 years old in good health. Some clones in this sample may be carry-over from other donors' samples. Both conserved end residues are part of each CDR3.

>TRBJ2-7|TRBV30
CAWTYDGLYEQYF
>TRBJ2-5|TRBV6-1
CASRWTGWETQYF
>TRBJ2-7|TRBV5-4
CASSLERDYEQYF
>TRBJ2-7|TRBV9
CASSARTGNDEQYF
>TRBJ2-3|TRBV9
CASSGTTKGGTDTQYF
>TRBJ2-7|TRBV18
CASSPGGLGPDDVDEQYF
>TRBJ2-7|TRBV25-1
CASISPGDSYEQYF
>TRBJ2-7|TRBV7-6
CASSLALGGYEQYF
>TRBJ1-5|TRBV27
CASSLRSSNQPQHF
>TRBJ2-7|TRBV13
CASSPGVGEQYF
>TRBJ2-2|TRBV10-3
CAISEGLAGDYGELFF
>TRBJ1-5|TRBV7-2
CASSDRDGNQPQHF
>TRBJ2-3|TRBV7-9
CASSRGEGAQYF
>TRBJ2-1|TRBV27
CASSLGSRDYNEQFF
>TRBJ2-3|TRBV27
CATVTGVTQYF
>TRBJ2-5|TRBV11-2
CASSLDPTGGVETQYF
>TRBJ2-2|TRBV7-9
CASSLLPGELFF
>TRBJ2-5|TRBV11-2
CASSRPFISQTQYF
>TRBJ2-5|TRBV9
CASSVATEEETQYF
>TRBJ2-3|TRBV19
CASRDRASTDTQYF
>TRBJ1-4|TRBV29-1
CSVMDRGSEKLFF
>TRBJ1-5|TRBV10-3
CAISEPSVDGNQPQHF
>TRBJ2-2|TRBV4-3
CASSQEWIKQGARTGELFF
>TRBJ2-3|TRBV27
CASSLSGRGPDTQYF
>TRBJ2-3|TRBV9
CASSVGGGTADTQYF
>TRBJ2-7|TRBV30
CAWWSGRAFSEQYF
>TRBJ2-7|TRBV25-1
CASGPAYEQYF
>TRBJ2-7|TRBV27
CASSFGKGVYEQYF
>TRBJ2-3|TRBV19
CASSPREGPFWDTQYF
>TRBJ1-5|TRBV28
CASSLAYLKARSNQPQHF
>TRBJ2-2|TRBV7-2
CASSLSWQGALSGELFF
>TRBJ1-1|TRBV2
CASSERSRATEAFF
>TRBJ2-7|TRBV7-9
CASSNPGTSGSNDEQYF
>TRBJ2-1|TRBV7-2
CATRLLYNEQFF
>TRBJ2-1|TRBV7-2
CASSLPFYEQFF
>TRBJ1-1|TRBV29-1
CSVAGTHTEAFF
>TRBJ2-7|TRBV11-2
CASSLRRRDIPNEQYF
>TRBJ2-6|TRBV7-8
CASSSGQGIGANVLTF
>TRBJ1-4|TRBV6-6
CASRPVQGARGEKLFF
>TRBJ1-2|TRBV7-9
CASIPTEGLNYGYTF
>TRBJ2-7|TRBV4-3
CASSQGLAARNNYEQYF
>TRBJ1-5|TRBV2
CASSEAPVGSNQPQHF
>TRBJ1-1|TRBV28
CASSAQAGAFF
>TRBJ1-3|TRBV9
CASSVSVNGNTIYF
>TRBJ2-7|TRBV19
CASSSLAGGGYEQYF
>TRBJ2-1|TRBV9
CASSKDRISGNEQFF
>TRBJ2-3|TRBV9
CASSHLLDTQYF
>TRBJ1-5|TRBV6-1
CASSEPGAGEQPQHF
>TRBJ2-5|TRBV27
CASREYGGLQETQYF
>TRBJ2-5|TRBV28
CASSSTVTAETQYF
>TRBJ2-7|TRBV28
CASSLWSAGGSYEQYF
>TRBJ1-4|TRBV25-1
CASSDDRESTNEKLFF
>TRBJ1-3|TRBV19
CASKGLAADSGNTIYF